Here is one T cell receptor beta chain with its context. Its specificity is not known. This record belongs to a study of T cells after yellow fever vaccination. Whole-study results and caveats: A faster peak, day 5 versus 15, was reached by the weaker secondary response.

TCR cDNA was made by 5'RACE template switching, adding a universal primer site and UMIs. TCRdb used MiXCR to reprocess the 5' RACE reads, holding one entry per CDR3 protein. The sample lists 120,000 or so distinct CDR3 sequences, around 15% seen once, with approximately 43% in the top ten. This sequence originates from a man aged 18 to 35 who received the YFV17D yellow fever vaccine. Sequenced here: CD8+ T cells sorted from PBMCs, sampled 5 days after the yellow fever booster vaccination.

This CDR3 reads CASSLVGGAQDTQYF. CDR3 DNA: TGTGCCAGCAGCTTAGTCGGGGGGGCCCAAGATACGCAGTATTTT. The J gene is TRBJ2-3, the V gene TRBV7-3; 8 nucleotides line up with TRBD2. This CDR3 contains 15 residues. J lost 5 bases, V lost 2 bases, and 6 bases had no gene match. The germline V gene encodes CDR1 SGHTA and CDR2 FQGTGA.